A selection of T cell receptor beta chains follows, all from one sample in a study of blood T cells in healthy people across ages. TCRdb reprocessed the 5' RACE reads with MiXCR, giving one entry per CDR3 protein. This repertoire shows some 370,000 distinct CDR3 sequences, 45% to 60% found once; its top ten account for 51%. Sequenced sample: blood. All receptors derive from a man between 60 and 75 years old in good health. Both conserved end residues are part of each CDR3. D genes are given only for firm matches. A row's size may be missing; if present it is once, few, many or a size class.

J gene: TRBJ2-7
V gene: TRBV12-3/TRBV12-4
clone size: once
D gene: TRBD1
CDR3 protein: CASKTGQGKDEQYF
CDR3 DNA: TGTGCCAGCAAAACGGGACAGGGCAAGGACGAGCAGTACTTC

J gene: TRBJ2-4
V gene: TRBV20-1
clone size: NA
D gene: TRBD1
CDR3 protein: CSASPGQTPKNIQYF
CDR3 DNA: TGCAGTGCTAGTCCGGGACAGACGCCCAAAAACATTCAGTACTTC

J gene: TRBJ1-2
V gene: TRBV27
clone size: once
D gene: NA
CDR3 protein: CASSSWTDNYGYTF
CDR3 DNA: TGTGCCAGCAGTTCCTGGACGGACAACTATGGCTACACCTTC

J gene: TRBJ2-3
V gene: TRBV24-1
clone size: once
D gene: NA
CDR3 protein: CATSGFARGGHAQYF
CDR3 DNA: TGTGCCACCAGTGGTTTCGCTAGGGGAGGACATGCGCAGTATTTT

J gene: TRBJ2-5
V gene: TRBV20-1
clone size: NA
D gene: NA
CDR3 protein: CSADKTPGPTAGETQYF
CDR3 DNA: TGCAGTGCTGATAAAACCCCGGGGCCCACCGCCGGAGAGACCCAGTACTTC

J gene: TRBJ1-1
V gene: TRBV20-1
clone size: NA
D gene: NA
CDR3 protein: CSARGTANTEAFF
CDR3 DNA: TGCAGTGCTAGGGGGACGGCGAACACTGAAGCTTTCTTT

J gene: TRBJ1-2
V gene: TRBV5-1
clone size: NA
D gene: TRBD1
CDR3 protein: CASRRDTGANYGYTF
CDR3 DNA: TGCGCCAGCAGACGGGATACAGGGGCTAACTATGGCTACACCTTC

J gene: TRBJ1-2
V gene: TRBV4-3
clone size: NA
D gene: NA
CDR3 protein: CASSQETVNYGYTF
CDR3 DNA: TGCGCCAGCAGCCAGGAGACAGTTAACTATGGCTACACCTTC

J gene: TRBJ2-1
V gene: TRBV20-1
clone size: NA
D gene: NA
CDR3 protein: CSARSGVTYNEQFF
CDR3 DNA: TGCAGTGCTAGATCGGGAGTCACCTACAATGAGCAGTTCTTC

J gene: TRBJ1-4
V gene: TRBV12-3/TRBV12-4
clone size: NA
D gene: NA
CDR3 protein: CACSRIATNEKLFF
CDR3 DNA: TGTGCCTGCAGCCGCATAGCGACTAATGAAAAACTGTTTTTT

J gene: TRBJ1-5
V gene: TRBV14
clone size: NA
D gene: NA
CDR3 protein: CDSQGDSNQPQHF
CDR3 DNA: TGTGACTCCCAAGGGGATAGCAATCAGCCCCAGCATTTT

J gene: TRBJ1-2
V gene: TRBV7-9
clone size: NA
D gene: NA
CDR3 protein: CASSFSGKGANYGYTF
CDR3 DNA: TGTGCCAGCAGCTTTTCCGGGAAGGGCGCTAACTATGGCTACACCTTC

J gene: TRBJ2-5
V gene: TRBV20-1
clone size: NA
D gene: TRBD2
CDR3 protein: CSAPTSGGARETQYF
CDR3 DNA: TGCAGTGCCCCCACTAGCGGGGGGGCGAGAGAGACCCAGTACTTC

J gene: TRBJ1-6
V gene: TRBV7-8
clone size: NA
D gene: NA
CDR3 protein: CASSLGGLFNSPLHF
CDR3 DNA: TGTGCCAGCAGCTTAGGGGGACTTTTCAACTCACCCCTCCACTTT

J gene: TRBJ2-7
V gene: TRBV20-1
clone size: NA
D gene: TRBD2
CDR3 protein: CSAEDIAGGYNEQYF
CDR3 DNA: TGCAGTGCCGAAGATATAGCGGGGGGGTACAATGAGCAGTACTTC

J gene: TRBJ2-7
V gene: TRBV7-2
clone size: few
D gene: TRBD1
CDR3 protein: CASTKGQAYEQYF
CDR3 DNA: TGTGCCAGCACCAAGGGACAGGCCTACGAGCAGTACTTC

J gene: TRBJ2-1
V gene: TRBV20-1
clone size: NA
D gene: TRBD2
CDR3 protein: CSAPRGLAGGNEQFF
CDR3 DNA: TGCAGTGCTCCGAGGGGACTAGCGGGGGGCAATGAGCAGTTCTTC